The 14 T cell receptor beta chains below come from one sample, sequenced in a study of neurological immune-mediated disorders. Each CDR3 protein gets one entry after TCRdb re-called the 5' RACE reads with MiXCR. The table has tens of thousands of distinct CDR3 sequences, about a sixth seen once. Sample: PBMCs. The receptors were gathered from a woman aged 35 to 49 in good health.

This clonotype has ten or more counts. This rearrangement joins TRBV7-2 to TRBJ1-2; D not resolved. V was clipped by 5 bases and J by 2 bases, with 15 bases between them. CDR3 length equals 15 residues. The germline V gene encodes CDR1 SGHTA and CDR2 FQGNSA. Here the CDR3 DNA reads TGTGCCAGCAGCCTAACGGCCAACCTCAACTATGGCTACACCTTC. Its translation is CASSLTANLNYGYTF.

There are many counts of this clonotype. DNA for the CDR3: TGTGCCACCAGCAAAGGGGACAGGGGCCGCACAGATACGCAGTATTTT. Amino acid sequence: CATSKGDRGRTDTQYF. The V and J genes are TRBV15 and TRBJ2-3; TRBD1 matches at 10 bases. Germline V gives CDR1 LNHNV, CDR2 YYDKDF (reference sequence). The CDR3 is 16 residues long. Unmatched junction bases numbered 5, after V lost 4 bases and J lost 1 base.

This clonotype has just one count. Because the CDR3 is missing its conserved closing phenylalanine or tryptophan, this is likely a read error. The V call is TRBV5-4, the J call TRBJ1-1; possible D gene TRBD1, 6 bases. Germline CDR1 reads SGHNT; CDR2 reads YYREEE (reference sequence). Trimming pared 5 bases from V and 8 bases from J, leaving 16 bases between. The CDR3 contains 13 residues. CDR3 protein: CASRITGQTEAFY. The DNA of the CDR3 is TGTGCCAGCAGGATTACCGGACAGACCGAAGCTTTCTAT.

In its sample, this clonotype was seen many times. The rearrangement uses TRBV7-2 and TRBJ1-2, with D possibly being TRBD1 (5 bases). Germline lookup yields CDR1 SGHTA and CDR2 FQGNSA. Trimming shortened V by 1 base and J by 4 bases, and 13 bases separated the two germline ends. The CDR3 totals 15 residues. The DNA of the CDR3 is TGTGCCAGCAGCTTAGGGGGGGACCCTCGCTATGGCTACACCTTC. This gives the protein CASSLGGDPRYGYTF.

The V call is TRBV27, the J call TRBJ1-1, with D possibly being TRBD1 (6 bases). The CDR3 consists of 13 residues. V gave up 9 bases and J gave up 3 bases, with 14 bases separating them. Germline CDR1 is MNHEY and CDR2 is SMNVEV (reference sequence). In DNA, the CDR3 is TGTGCCAGTCCCCCAGGGGTAGACACTGAAGCTTTCTTT. It translates to CASPPGVDTEAFF.

In its sample, this clonotype was seen many times. The V call is TRBV12-5, the J call TRBJ1-2; 9 positions agree with TRBD1. The CDR3 has 15 amino acids. Unmatched junction bases numbered 8, after V lost 1 base and J lost 8 bases. Germline values: CDR1 LGHNT, CDR2 FRNRAP. Here the CDR3 reads CASGLAGTGTFGYTF. The DNA of the CDR3 is TGTGCTAGTGGTTTGGCCGGGACAGGGACTTTCGGCTACACCTTC.

The chain employs TRBV6-6 and TRBJ2-5, with D maybe TRBD1 (5 bases). The V end was cut by 2 bases, the J end by 5 bases, with 24 bases between. Germline-derived CDR1 and CDR2 are MNHNY and SVGAGI (reference sequence). The CDR3 consists of 18 residues. DNA of the CDR3: TGTGCCAGCAGTTACCCCCCGGTTGGGGCCTCCACGAAGGAGACCCAGTACTTC. It codes for CASSYPPVGASTKETQYF.

Remarks on this clonotype: The junction departs from germline at one end; a sequencing error may be responsible. The chain is built from TRBV6-1 and TRBJ2-6; 7 nucleotides align to TRBD1. The CDR3 has 16 amino acids. CDR1 MNHNS and CDR2 SASEGT come from the germline V gene. Here the CDR3 reads CASSRGGDSGVNVLTF. The CDR3 nucleotides are TGTGCCAGCAGCCGAGGGGGCGACTCTGGGGTCAACGTCCTGACTTTC.

This clonotype has a count of ten or more. This rearrangement joins TRBV6-5 to TRBJ2-1; the D is unclear. CDR1 is MNHEY, CDR2 SVGAGI, per germline. The CDR3 has 14 residues. Trimming took off 0 bases at V and 5 bases at J, with 8 bases between the two ends. The CDR3 DNA is TGTGCCAGCAGTTACTCTTCTGGGAACAATGAGCAGTTCTTC. It codes for CASSYSSGNNEQFF.

This clonotype has ten or more counts. The J gene is TRBJ1-1, the V gene TRBV6-6; perhaps TRBD1 as D (5 bases). Germline CDR1 is MNHNY and CDR2 is SVGAGI (reference sequence). The length of the CDR3 is 14 residues. V was trimmed by 2 bases and J by 2 bases, leaving 9 bases between them. This CDR3 is CASSYPGTNTEAFF. In DNA, the CDR3 is TGTGCCAGCAGTTACCCCGGGACCAACACTGAAGCTTTCTTT.

There are many counts of this clonotype. This chain uses TRBV11-3 with TRBJ2-2, with 9 bases fitting TRBD1. The CDR3 totals 13 residues. In germline, CDR1 is SGHNT, CDR2 YENEEA. After removal of 4 bases from V and 7 bases from J, the junction contained 1 base not matched to a gene. The CDR3 protein is CASSWTGVGELFF. The CDR3 bases are TGTGCCAGCAGCTGGACAGGGGTCGGGGAGCTGTTTTTT.

This clonotype was recorded at least ten times. The chain joins TRBV29-1 to TRBJ1-5; 8 bases are a match to TRBD1. The junction had 5 bases not matched to a gene; V was cut back by 4 bases and J by 6 bases. Germline loops: CDR1 SQVTM, CDR2 ANQGSEA. The CDR3 covers 13 residues. CDR3 sequence reads: CSVGDRGGQPQHF. The CDR3 DNA follows: TGCAGCGTTGGAGACAGGGGTGGTCAGCCCCAGCATTTT.

This clonotype occurred many times. This chain uses TRBV20-1 with TRBJ1-6, with 12 bases that match TRBD1. CDR1 DFQATT and CDR2 SNEGSKA come from the germline V gene (reference sequence). The CDR3 runs to 17 residues. The ends lost 2 bases at V and 6 bases at J; junction bases unmatched: 8. The CDR3 region has the DNA TGCAGTGCTAGATCTGGGACAGGGGGCGCGGGTAATTCACCCCTCCACTTT. It is translated as CSARSGTGGAGNSPLHF.

The rearrangement links TRBV7-2 to TRBJ1-1; D is unresolved. The length of the CDR3 is 12 residues. Trimming left V 8 bases short and J 1 base short, with 8 bases between. Germline values: CDR1 SGHTA, CDR2 FQGNSA. CDR3 in DNA: TGTGCCAGCTGCCCCGGGAACACTGAAGCTTTCTTT. Encoded protein: CASCPGNTEAFF.